This T cell receptor beta chain is drawn from a study of tumor-infiltrating lymphocytes in localized non-small cell lung cancer. TCRdb's copy holds only in-frame clones and misses some; the assay was immunoSEQ multiplex PCR. The sample records tens of thousands of clones, over 75% being singletons. This CDR3 comprises 13 residues. Trimming left V 1 base short and J 11 bases short, with 14 bases between. The germline gives CDR1 SGHVS, CDR2 FQNEAQ. The rearrangement joins TRBV7-8 to TRBJ1-1; D gene ambiguous. This TCR was sampled from a human donor with non-small cell lung cancer. Sequencing used lung tumor tissue. The CDR3 loop is CASSLVSDGGAFF. CDR3 nucleotides: TGTGCCAGCAGCTTAGTTTCCGACGGCGGGGCTTTCTTT.